This TCR beta chain is from a study of PD-1 blockade in classical Hodgkin lymphoma. Notes on the study in general: Prior therapy or disease activity may underlie the repertoire differences, whose causes remain undefined.

As for this clone: As yet, its antigen is unknown.

CDR1 is SGDLS and CDR2 is YYNGEE in the germline V gene. The CDR3 runs 15 residues. V lost 2 bases, J lost 4 bases, and 3 bases stayed unmatched. Method: immunoSEQ multiplex PCR; TCRdb's copy keeps in-frame clones and lacks some. Altogether roughly 40,000 clones are present, around two thirds being singletons, with the ten largest covering around 3.1%. Documented time point: cycle 4 day 1 (C4D1), after five to seven weeks of nivolumab. Every patient experienced relapse after autologous stem cell transplantation, and brentuximab vedotin exposure varied. Specimen: peripheral blood mononuclear cells (PBMCs), collected before the fourth cycle of nivolumab. The chain is built from TRBV9 and TRBJ1-2, with 12 bases matching TRBD1. This clonotype was sampled from a human donor with classical Hodgkin lymphoma. The CDR3 reads CASSVGTGGSYGYTF. The CDR3 DNA sequence: TGTGCCAGCAGCGTGGGGACAGGGGGCAGCTATGGCTACACCTTC.